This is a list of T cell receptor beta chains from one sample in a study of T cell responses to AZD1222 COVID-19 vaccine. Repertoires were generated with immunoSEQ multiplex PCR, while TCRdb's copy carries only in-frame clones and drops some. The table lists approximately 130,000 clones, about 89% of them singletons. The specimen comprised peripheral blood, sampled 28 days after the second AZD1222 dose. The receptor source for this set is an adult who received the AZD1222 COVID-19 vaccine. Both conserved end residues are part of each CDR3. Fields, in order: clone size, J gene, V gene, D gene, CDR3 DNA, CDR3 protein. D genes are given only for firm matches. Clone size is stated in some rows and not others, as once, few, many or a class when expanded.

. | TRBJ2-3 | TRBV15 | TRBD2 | TGTGCCACCAGCAGAGATTTACTAGCGAGCAGCACAGATACGCAGTATTTT | CATSRDLLASSTDTQYF
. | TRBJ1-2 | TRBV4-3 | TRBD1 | TGCGCCAGCAGCCAAGTTTACAGGGGGCGTAGGTATTTGGATGGCTACACCTTC | CASSQVYRGRRYLDGYTF
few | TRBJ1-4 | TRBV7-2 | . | TGTGCCAGCAGCTTATTTGTTTCGTTCACGGGAGAAAAACTGTTTTTT | CASSLFVSFTGEKLFF
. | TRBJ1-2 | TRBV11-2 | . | TGTGCCAGCAGAGGAGGGGGTGGCTATGGCTACACCTTC | CASRGGGGYGYTF
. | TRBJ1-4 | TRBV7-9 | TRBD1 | TGTGCCAGCAGCCCAGACAGGGTCAATGAAAAACTGTTTTTT | CASSPDRVNEKLFF
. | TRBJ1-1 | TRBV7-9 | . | TGTGCCAGCAGCTCTGAGAGCACTGAAGCTTTCTTT | CASSSESTEAFF
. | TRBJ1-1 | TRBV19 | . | TGTGCCAGTAGTATGGGACAACGGAACACTGAAGCTTTCTTT | CASSMGQRNTEAFF
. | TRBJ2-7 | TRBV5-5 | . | TGTGCCAGCACAGCTTTTTCAGGATTTCCACTCGAGCAGTACTTC | CASTAFSGFPLEQYF
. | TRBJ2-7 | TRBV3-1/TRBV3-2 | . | TGTGCCAGCAGCCAAATGGGAGAGCAGTACTTC | CASSQMGEQYF
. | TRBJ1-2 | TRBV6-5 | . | TGTGCCAGCCGATTTTCCGGGACGTTCTATGGCTACACCTTC | CASRFSGTFYGYTF
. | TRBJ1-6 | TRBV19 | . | TGTGCCAGTAGTATTCCCGGGTCCCTCCACTTT | CASSIPGSLHF
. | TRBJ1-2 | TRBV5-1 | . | TGCGCCAGCAGCTTGGACCTCCCGGGGCCCTATGGCTACACCTTC | CASSLDLPGPYGYTF
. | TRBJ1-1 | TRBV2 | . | TGTGCCGGTCGGGAGGACACTGAAGCTTTCTTT | CAGREDTEAFF
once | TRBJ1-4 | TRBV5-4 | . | TGTGCCAGCAGCTTGGACAGGGCTTACGAAAAACTGTTTTTT | CASSLDRAYEKLFF
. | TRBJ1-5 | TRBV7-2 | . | TGTGCCAGCAGCTTAGAGCGAAATCAGCCCCAGCATTTT | CASSLERNQPQHF
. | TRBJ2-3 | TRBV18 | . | TGTGCCAGCTCACCCGGGGGCGTCGGAGATACGCAGTATTTT | CASSPGGVGDTQYF
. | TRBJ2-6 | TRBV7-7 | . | TGTGCTAGCAGCAGAGCCGGGTCAGCGGCCAACGTCCTGACTTTC | CASSRAGSAANVLTF
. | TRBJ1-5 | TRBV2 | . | TGTGCCAGCAGTGAGGGCAATCAGCCCCAGCATTTT | CASSEGNQPQHF
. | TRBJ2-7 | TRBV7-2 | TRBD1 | TGTGCCAGCAGCTTGGGGACAGGGCCCCGTGAGCAGTACTTC | CASSLGTGPREQYF
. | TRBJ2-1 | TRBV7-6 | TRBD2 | TGTGCCAGCAGCTCGACTAGCGGTCAATTAGCTAATGAGCAGTTCTTC | CASSSTSGQLANEQFF
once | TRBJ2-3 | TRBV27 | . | TGTGCCAGCACTCCCCTCGAGCGGGCTGGCACAGATACGCAGTATTTT | CASTPLERAGTDTQYF
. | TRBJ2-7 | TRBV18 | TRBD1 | TGTGCCAGCTCACCCCCTCTCCTGACAGGGTCCAACGAGCAGTACTTC | CASSPPLLTGSNEQYF
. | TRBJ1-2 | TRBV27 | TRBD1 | TGTGCCAGCAGTTCCCTGAGGGGGCATTTGGAGAATGGCTACACCTTC | CASSSLRGHLENGYTF
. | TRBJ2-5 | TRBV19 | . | TGTGCCAGTAGTCCCCCCGGCAGACAAGAGACCCAGTACTTC | CASSPPGRQETQYF
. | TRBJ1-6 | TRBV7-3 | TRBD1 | TGTGCCAGCAGCTTATCCTCGACAGGGCGAAATTCACCCCTCCACTTT | CASSLSSTGRNSPLHF
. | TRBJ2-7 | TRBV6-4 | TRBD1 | TGTGCCAGCAGTGCGGACAGGGGAGGCGAGCAGTACTTC | CASSADRGGEQYF
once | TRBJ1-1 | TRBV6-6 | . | TGTGCCAGCAGTTACTCCCAGGGCACTGAAGCTTTCTTT | CASSYSQGTEAFF